This is a list of T cell receptor beta chains from one sample in a study of shared clonotypes between healthy human individuals. This table comes from immunoSEQ multiplex PCR, and its TCRdb copy is limited to in-frame clones, with some not included. This sample has more than 450,000 clones, with 70% to 80% found just once. Input material: PBMCs. These TCRs come from a woman in her forties in good health. Some clones in this sample may be carry-over from other donors' samples. Each CDR3 is given with its conserved first and last residue. A D gene is named only where the DNA matches it firmly. Clone size is given for some rows only: seen once, a few or many times, or a class if the clone is expanded.

V gene	D gene	J gene	clone size	CDR3 protein
TRBV5-5	-	TRBJ1-5	-	CASSLAGGDQPQHF
TRBV5-6	-	TRBJ1-1	-	CASTRTLRGAEAFF
TRBV28	TRBD1	TRBJ1-3	-	CASRVQGSSGNTIYF
TRBV4-3	-	TRBJ2-7	-	CASSQLYQGSYEQYF
TRBV27	-	TRBJ1-4	few	CASSLLGTENEKLFF
TRBV7-3	-	TRBJ2-2	-	CASSLRAGPGELFF
TRBV11-2	TRBD2	TRBJ2-3	-	CASSSLAGGPTDTQYF
TRBV7-3	-	TRBJ2-5	-	CASSLGLPGRETQYF
TRBV23-1	-	TRBJ1-1	-	CASSQRRPDPRNTEAFF
TRBV4-1	-	TRBJ2-1	-	CASSQDRVQFF
TRBV4-2	TRBD2	TRBJ2-7	-	CASSRRTSGSYEQYF
TRBV11-3	-	TRBJ2-1	-	CASSLRDGVYNEQFF
TRBV7-3	-	TRBJ2-5	-	CASSRGRQETQYF
TRBV19	-	TRBJ1-4	-	CASSLLETNEKLFF
TRBV27	TRBD2	TRBJ2-7	-	CASSYHPGLADYEQYF
TRBV18	-	TRBJ1-2	-	CASSPRLNTDRDGYTF
TRBV18	-	TRBJ2-1	-	CASSPSLNEQFF
TRBV28	TRBD1	TRBJ2-1	once	CASSLGTGRRTDRHNEQFF
TRBV28	-	TRBJ1-4	few	CASSPGTSKEKLFF
TRBV6-5	TRBD1	TRBJ2-3	many	CASGYGTDHPTQYF
TRBV7-8	TRBD2	TRBJ2-1	-	CASSLTGTNLDNEQFF
TRBV10-3	TRBD1	TRBJ1-5	-	CAISESGTGGAGQPQHF
TRBV5-1	TRBD2	TRBJ2-1	-	CASSVQGLAGPNEQFF
TRBV5-1	TRBD2	TRBJ2-1	-	CASSFWGGRANEQFF
TRBV7-7	TRBD1	TRBJ2-5	-	CASSLGPRTGGQETQYF
TRBV25-1	-	TRBJ1-1	-	CASSETAGSHTEAFF
TRBV28	-	TRBJ1-1	-	CASSPMVGGTEAFF
TRBV7-9	-	TRBJ2-7	-	CASSSRETYEQYF
TRBV28	-	TRBJ1-4	-	CASSIRAGLRGTNEKLFF
TRBV7-8	TRBD2	TRBJ2-7	-	CASSLRGLAGNEQYF